This passage covers 26 T cell receptor beta chains from one sample sequenced in a study of shared clonotypes between healthy human individuals. Produced via immunoSEQ multiplex PCR; TCRdb's table is partial and in-frame only. This sample carries 650,000 to 800,000 clones, around 90% of them seen once, and the ten largest clones take roughly 24%. Terminally differentiated effector memory CD45RA+ cells were left out of the naive CD8 fraction, which was CD45RO-negative and positively selected for CCR7. Input material: naive CD8+ T cells sorted from blood. These receptors originate from a man aged 25-45 years in good health.

The chain combines TRBV27 with TRBJ2-7, with 10 bases lining up with TRBD2. The CDR3 totals 14 residues. Germline V CDR1 and CDR2: MNHEY, SMNVEV (reference sequence). V trimming: 6 bases; J trimming: 2 bases; junction bases outside the gene matches: 4. The chain's CDR3 is CASSPGLATYEQYF. CDR3 coding DNA: TGTGCCAGCAGCCCGGGACTAGCGACCTACGAGCAGTACTTC.

The J gene is TRBJ2-1, the V gene TRBV4-1; 7 nucleotides align to TRBD2. The ends lost 2 bases at V and 0 bases at J; junction bases unmatched: 10. Germline CDR1 reads MGHRA; CDR2 reads YSYEKL. This CDR3 has 18 residues. CDR3 DNA sequence: TGCGCCAGCAGCCAATCCTCCAGCGGGACCAGCTCCTACAATGAGCAGTTCTTC. Amino acids: CASSQSSSGTSSYNEQFF.

V and J are TRBV2 and TRBJ2-7, with D uncertain. The length of the CDR3 is 12 residues. Germline V gene data show CDR1 as SNHLY and CDR2 as FYNNEI. Trimming removed 4 bases at V and 5 bases at J, with 9 bases between. The CDR3 bases are TGTGCCAGCAGTGGGGTCCGGAACGAGCAGTACTTC. It is translated as CASSGVRNEQYF.

The CDR3 DNA follows: TGCAGCGTTGACGGGACTAGCGGGAGTGGAGATACGCAGTATTTT. Amino acid sequence: CSVDGTSGSGDTQYF. This chain uses TRBV29-1 with TRBJ2-3; 14 bases map to TRBD2. The trim removed 3 bases at V and 5 bases at J, leaving 4 bases unmatched. The CDR3 consists of 15 residues. Germline-derived CDR1 and CDR2 are SQVTM and ANQGSEA.

The rearrangement links TRBV4-1 to TRBJ2-1; 8 bases fit TRBD2. The germline V gene has CDR1 MGHRA and CDR2 YSYEKL. The CDR3 has 16 amino acids. The V and J ends lost 1 base and 8 bases, in that order; junction bases with no gene match: 10. This CDR3 is CASSQVSGSSNYEQFF. The CDR3 nucleotides are TGCGCCAGCAGCCAAGTGAGCGGGAGTTCTAACTATGAGCAGTTCTTC.

This chain connects TRBV5-4 to TRBJ2-3; D may be TRBD1 or TRBD2 (5 bases each). CDR1 and CDR2 from the germline V gene are SGHNT and YYREEE (reference sequence). The V gene lost 4 bases and the J gene lost 4 bases, with 25 bases spanning the gap. The CDR3 extends over 18 amino acids. The CDR3 DNA reads as TGTGCCAGCAGCATGGGGACGGATATTCCGGGATGGGCAGATACGCAGTATTTT. Protein: CASSMGTDIPGWADTQYF.

As concerns this clone: The same CDR3 is also encoded by other DNA sequences in this sample. The chain carries TRBV27 and TRBJ1-2; 7 bases map to TRBD1. J lost 4 bases, V lost 6 bases, and 5 bases had no gene match. This CDR3 comprises 13 residues. In germline, CDR1 is MNHEY, CDR2 SMNVEV (reference sequence). In nucleotides, the CDR3 is TGTGCCAGCAGCCTTGGGACAGCCTATGGCTACACCTTC. It yields the protein CASSLGTAYGYTF.

The chain couples TRBV11-2 to TRBJ1-5; 9 nucleotides line up with TRBD1. The junction had 8 bases not matched to a gene; V was cut back by 2 bases and J by 6 bases. CDR1 is SGHAT and CDR2 is FQNNGV in the germline V gene. This CDR3 spans 16 amino acids. Here the CDR3 reads CASSLTTGGGFQPQHF. Here the CDR3 DNA reads TGTGCCAGCAGCTTAACTACAGGGGGCGGCTTTCAGCCCCAGCATTTT.

The chain couples TRBV29-1 to TRBJ2-2; D perhaps matches TRBD1 (5 bases). Germline-derived CDR1 and CDR2 are SQVTM and ANQGSEA. The CDR3 is 14 amino acids. Trimming took 3 bases from V and 5 from J, leaving 13 bases between them. CDR3 coding DNA: TGCAGCGTTGATCAGGGTGTAGGTACCGGGGAGCTGTTTTTT. Protein: CSVDQGVGTGELFF.

V gene TRBV10-3 combines with J gene TRBJ2-7; 9 bases match TRBD1. Trimming removed 6 bases from V and 3 bases from J; junction bases left unmatched: 6. The CDR3 is 14 amino acids. Germline V CDR1 and CDR2: ENHRY, SYGVKD. The CDR3 sequence: CAIRGQGPNYEQYF. The CDR3, as DNA: TGTGCCATCAGGGGACAGGGACCGAACTACGAGCAGTACTTC.

Concerning this clone: Different DNA sequences within this sample yield the same CDR3. V and J are TRBV6-5 and TRBJ2-7, with D perhaps assigned TRBD1 or TRBD2 (5 bases each). The CDR3 consists of 11 residues. Per germline, CDR1 MNHEY and CDR2 SVGAGI. V was pared by 2 bases and J by 7 bases, with 6 bases between. The CDR3: CASSYGGEQYF. The CDR3 region has the DNA TGTGCCAGCAGTTACGGGGGAGAGCAGTACTTC.

The chain carries TRBV29-1 and TRBJ2-3; D unresolved. With 0 bases removed from V and 5 bases from J, the gap between germline ends came to 6 bases. Germline V gene sequence: CDR1 SQVTM, CDR2 ANQGSEA. This CDR3 is built from 12 residues. CDR3 in amino acids: CSVEDLEDTQYF. CDR3 nucleotide sequence: TGCAGCGTTGAAGATCTGGAAGATACGCAGTATTTT.

The rearrangement uses TRBV28 and TRBJ1-3; TRBD1 matches at 9 bases. Per the germline V gene, CDR1 is MDHEN and CDR2 is SYDVKM. The CDR3 contains 16 residues. V shed 7 bases, J shed 0 bases, and the junction held 7 bases outside the gene matches. CDR3 nucleotide sequence: TGTGCCAGCAAGATAGGACAGGGGTTCTCTGGAAACACCATATATTTT. Its translation is CASKIGQGFSGNTIYF.

The chain couples TRBV13 to TRBJ2-1; 9 bases are shared with TRBD2. The germline gives CDR1 PRHDT, CDR2 FYEKMQ (reference sequence). The CDR3 is made up of 14 amino acids. After removal of 7 bases from V and 8 bases from J, the junction contained 9 bases not matched to a gene. This chain's CDR3 is CASNPGLAVHEQFF. CDR3 sequence (DNA): TGTGCCAGCAACCCGGGACTAGCTGTCCATGAGCAGTTCTTC.

The V call is TRBV7-8, the J call TRBJ2-5; 7 positions match TRBD1. The CDR3 is 14 residues long. The germline V gene has CDR1 SGHVS and CDR2 FQNEAQ. V trimming: 1 base; J trimming: 4 bases; junction bases outside the gene matches: 3. The CDR3 protein is CASSLGTGLETQYF. CDR3 in DNA: TGTGCCAGCAGCTTAGGGACAGGATTAGAGACCCAGTACTTC.

The rearrangement joins TRBV6-5 to TRBJ2-1; a possible D gene is TRBD1 (6 bases). This CDR3 spans 14 amino acids. With 4 bases removed from V and 3 bases from J, the gap between germline ends came to 10 bases. The germline gives CDR1 MNHEY, CDR2 SVGAGI. CDR3 DNA: TGTGCCAGCAGTTCCCCAGGGGACTACAATGAGCAGTTCTTC. It yields the protein CASSSPGDYNEQFF.

The rearrangement uses TRBV11-2 and TRBJ2-1; 10 bases fit TRBD2. The CDR3 is 15 residues long. V was clipped by 5 bases and J by 7 bases; unmatched bases: 8. The germline V gene has CDR1 SGHAT and CDR2 FQNNGV. The CDR3 DNA follows: TGTGCCAGCAGCCGAGAGCGGGAGGGCGGGAATGAGCAGTTCTTC. Its protein product is CASSREREGGNEQFF.

This sequence joins TRBV7-5 and TRBJ1-4. TRBV7-5 is assigned pseudogene status. This CDR3 comprises 12 residues. CDR3 amino acids: CVRSKTNEKLFF. CDR3 in DNA: TGTGTCAGAAGCAAAACTAATGAAAAACTGTTTTTT.

V is TRBV27 and J is TRBJ2-7, with 8 bases matching TRBD2. V lost 5 bases, J lost 3 bases, and 12 bases stayed unmatched. Germline loops: CDR1 MNHEY, CDR2 SMNVEV (reference sequence). The CDR3 is 16 residues long. CDR3 sequence (DNA): TGTGCCAGCAGTCCCGCTGGCCGACTAGCGCGCTACGAGCAGTACTTC. This translates into CASSPAGRLARYEQYF.

This chain links TRBV4-1 with TRBJ1-2; 10 bases align to TRBD1. CDR1 and CDR2 from the germline V gene are MGHRA and YSYEKL. J was trimmed by 2 bases and V by 4 bases; bases with no gene match: 4. This CDR3 contains 15 residues. CDR3 DNA: TGCGCCAGCAGCCCGACAGGGGGCTACAACTATGGCTACACCTTC. The encoded protein is CASSPTGGYNYGYTF.

This chain connects TRBV5-1 to TRBJ2-5, with D hard to call. Deletions cut 5 bases from V and 3 bases from J, with 8 bases between. This CDR3 spans 12 amino acids. CDR1 is SGHRS, CDR2 YFSETQ, per germline. CDR3 loop: CASRGTEETQYF. The CDR3 DNA reads TGCGCCAGCAGGGGAACGGAAGAGACCCAGTACTTC.

This clone was seen once. The CDR3 bases are TGCGCCAGCAGCTTGGACAAGCCAACAGATACGCAGTATTTT. This sequence encodes CASSLDKPTDTQYF. This chain uses TRBV5-1 with TRBJ2-3; unclear D gene. V shed 0 bases and J shed 3 bases, with 8 bases lying between them. Per the germline V gene, CDR1 is SGHRS and CDR2 is YFSETQ. The CDR3 loop spans 14 amino acids.

This chain uses TRBV7-6 with TRBJ2-3; D may match TRBD1 or TRBD2 (5 bases each). V was trimmed by 6 bases and J by 2 bases, leaving 15 bases between them. The germline CDR1 and CDR2 sequences are SGHVS and FNYEAQ. The CDR3 is 15 amino acids. CDR3 residues: CASSPGAGFTDTQYF. The CDR3 DNA sequence: TGTGCCAGCAGTCCCGGGGCCGGGTTCACAGATACGCAGTATTTT.

The rearrangement uses TRBV14 and TRBJ2-1, with D maybe TRBD1 (7 bases). The V end was cut by 1 base, the J end by 2 bases, with 12 bases between. Germline loops: CDR1 SGHDN, CDR2 FVKESK. CDR3 length: 16 residues. The CDR3 spells CASSQVADRTYNEQFF. CDR3 in DNA: TGTGCCAGCAGCCAAGTAGCGGACAGGACCTACAATGAGCAGTTCTTC.

This chain connects TRBV13 to TRBJ2-2, with D perhaps matching TRBD1 or TRBD2 (5 bases each). The V and J ends lost 2 bases and 8 bases respectively, with 12 bases between them. CDR1 and CDR2 from the germline V gene are PRHDT and FYEKMQ (reference sequence). The CDR3 has 14 amino acids. CDR3: CASSLRGARGELFF. In nucleotides, the CDR3 is TGTGCCAGCAGCTTACGAGGGGCCCGGGGGGAGCTGTTTTTT.

The rearrangement joins TRBV7-9 to TRBJ2-5; 7 bases are shared with TRBD1. The ends lost 0 bases at V and 5 bases at J; junction bases unmatched: 6. CDR1 and CDR2 (germline): SEHNR, FQNEAQ (reference sequence). The CDR3 extends over 15 amino acids. CDR3 sequence reads: CASSLAHRGKETQYF. In DNA, the CDR3 is TGTGCCAGCAGCTTAGCGCACAGGGGTAAGGAGACCCAGTACTTC.